The clone carrying this T cell receptor beta chain has at least ten counts. Its specificity is not known. The data originate from a study of response to subunit inactivated influenza vaccine. TCRdb passed the RT-PCR reads through MiXCR, listing each CDR3 protein once. The table lists fewer than 600,000 distinct CDR3 sequences, more than 7% of them singletons. The study, taken as a whole, reports: It was suggested by the authors that few new T cells are recruited by each seasonal influenza vaccination.

The sequence came from a man aged 50 to 69 who received an inactivated influenza vaccine. The material was PBMCs from blood, obtained around 25 months after vaccination.

The CDR3 DNA reads TGCAGTGCTAGAGATACAGGGGTAGAGAGAGCTTTCTTT. It encodes CSARDTGVERAFF. This sequence joins TRBV20-1 and TRBJ1-1, with 7 bases aligning to TRBD1. Germline CDR1 reads DFQATT; CDR2 reads SNEGSKA (reference sequence). The CDR3 consists of 13 residues. V dropped 0 bases and J dropped 10; count of bases not matched to a gene: 8.